This T cell receptor (beta chain) was recovered during a study of T-cell memory formation after mild COVID-19. TCRdb itself ran the 5' RACE reads through MiXCR, one entry per CDR3 protein. The table shows about 400,000 distinct CDR3 sequences, with less than 25% occurring only once. The table lists this clonotype with a few counts. The CDR3 loop spans 15 amino acids. CDR1 is KGHDR and CDR2 is SFDVKD in the germline V gene. J was trimmed by 1 base and V by 2 bases; bases with no gene match: 1. The chain links TRBV24-1 to TRBJ1-1; 9 nucleotides line up with TRBD1. The sample comprised PBMCs or a T cell subset sorted from them (not recorded which). The receptor comes from an adult woman who had mild COVID-19 (a few samples of this study predate the infection). Cell type and time point are not known. The CDR3 nucleotides read TGTGCCACCAGTGATTCACAGGGGGCGAACACTGAAGCTTTCTTT. Its protein product is CATSDSQGANTEAFF.